A selection of T cell receptor beta chains follows, all from one sample in a study of a mutant IDH1 vaccine in newly diagnosed glioma. TCRdb's table, derived via immunoSEQ multiplex PCR, lists solely in-frame clones and lacks some. The repertoire holds 30,000 to 40,000 clones, with 80% to 85% as singletons. The antigens for these receptors are not known. The sample was PBMCs, taken from a glioma patient whose treatment included an IDH1 peptide vaccine. Receptors originate from a woman under 30 with glioma. The conserved cysteine and the conserved F or W are not part of the CDR3 here.

TRBV7-8,ASSLLPGTQY
TRBV29-1,SAGTTTGGDEQY
TRBV5-4,ASSTAETGSAYGYT
TRBV7-9,ASSYQGATYEQY
TRBV29-1,SVVGGSISGNTIY
TRBV21-1,ASSIQGAGANVLT
TRBV9,ASSLRTGVSYEQY
TRBV5-6,ASSLYSVSGNTIY
TRBV14,ASSQYRDGAYGYT
TRBV5-6,ASSLPSVNTEAF
TRBV5-4,ASSSLGAGLNYGYT
TRBV5-6,ASSLYQSGQAGYSPLH
TRBV7-2,ASSLPTASEQY
TRBV12-5,ASGSQGATINQPQH
TRBV7-2,ASSFGGGPLH
TRBV19,ASSKGLNNEQF
TRBV7-6,ASSLDGRSTSTDTQY
TRBV4-3,ASSQEGTGNQPQH
TRBV2,ASSRSETQY
TRBV5-1,ASSFLVTVNTGELF
TRBV11-3,ASSLDSGGDYEQY
TRBV6-6,ASSPGTYYGYT
TRBV6-5,ASSYGRGSGNTIY
TRBV5-6,ASSSIAVANTGELF
TRBV10-2,ASSSGAYEQY
TRBV18,ASSPELAAYEQY
TRBV30,ARGGTGSGYT
TRBV7-8,ASSLAIRGVGVSDNEQF
TRBV18,ASSPGLADTGELF
TRBV13,ASSSLVSFTRGDTQY
TRBV4-1,ASSQVLAGGTDTQY
TRBV2,ACHREGTYEQY
TRBV10-3,AIRLGQMNTEAF
TRBV7-2,ASSLDPGPNQPQH
TRBV11-2,ASSPRMGSYNEQF
TRBV7-9,ASSLSAGGPSEQF
TRBV7-9,ASSFTDRNSPLH
TRBV28,ASTLVGPGYYEQY
TRBV7-9,ASSLKRVWDEQY
TRBV28,ASSLTSRKTGGQETQY
TRBV13,ASSHLGQGEETQY
TRBV19,ASSIVGQGARVPGELF
TRBV6-1,ASSEGHNQPQH
TRBV19,ASSVRDNEQF
TRBV6-6,ASSYGQGEAF
TRBV14,ASSQDGSGSRELF
TRBV5-4,ASSSTFSGTNYEQY
TRBV5-8,ASSLSSGRAGTGELF
TRBV12-1,ASSPSRGGLF
TRBV5-4,ASSSPASGGTGELF
TRBV12-1,ASSFTSDSPSNQPQH
TRBV5-4,ASSFGRESGNTIY
TRBV2,ASSGQRGSGNTIY